This TCR beta chain comes out of a study of T cells after yellow fever vaccination. Study outcomes and limitations: One caveat is that FACS-sorted repertoires could contain abundant clonotypes contaminating from the bulk population. Most clones from primary vaccination resurfaced after the booster (under 97% CD4, around 90% CD8).

With 0 bases clipped from V and 4 bases from J, the junction kept 1 base outside the gene matches. The germline V gene has CDR1 SGDLS and CDR2 YYNGEE. CDR3 length equals 14 residues. TCRdb fed the 5' RACE reads into MiXCR, producing one record per CDR3 protein. The table includes more than 450,000 distinct CDR3 sequences, 20% to 25% detected once. To note about this clonotype: Its antigen is not known.

V is TRBV9 and J is TRBJ1-1, with TRBD1 identical over 9 bases. The receptor's source is a man in his late teens or twenties who received the YFV17D yellow fever vaccine. Sequenced here: PBMCs, sampled approximately 20 days after the first yellow fever vaccination. In DNA form, the CDR3 reads TGTGCCAGCAGCGTAGCGACAGGGGGCACTGAAGCTTTCTTT. Its protein product is CASSVATGGTEAFF.